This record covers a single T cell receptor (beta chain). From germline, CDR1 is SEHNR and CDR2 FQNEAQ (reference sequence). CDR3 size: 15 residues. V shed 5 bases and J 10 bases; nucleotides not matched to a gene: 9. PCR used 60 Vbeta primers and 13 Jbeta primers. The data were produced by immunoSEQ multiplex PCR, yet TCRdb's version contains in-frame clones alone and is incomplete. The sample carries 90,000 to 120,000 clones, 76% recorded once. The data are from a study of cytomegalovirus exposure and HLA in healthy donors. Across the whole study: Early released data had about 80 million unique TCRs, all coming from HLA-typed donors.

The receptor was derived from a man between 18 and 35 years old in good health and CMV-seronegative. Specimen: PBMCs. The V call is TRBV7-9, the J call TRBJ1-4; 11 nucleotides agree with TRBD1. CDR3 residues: CASSRTGGLPGKLFF. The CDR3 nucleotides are TGTGCCAGCAGCCGGACAGGGGGCCTTCCGGGAAAACTGTTTTTT.